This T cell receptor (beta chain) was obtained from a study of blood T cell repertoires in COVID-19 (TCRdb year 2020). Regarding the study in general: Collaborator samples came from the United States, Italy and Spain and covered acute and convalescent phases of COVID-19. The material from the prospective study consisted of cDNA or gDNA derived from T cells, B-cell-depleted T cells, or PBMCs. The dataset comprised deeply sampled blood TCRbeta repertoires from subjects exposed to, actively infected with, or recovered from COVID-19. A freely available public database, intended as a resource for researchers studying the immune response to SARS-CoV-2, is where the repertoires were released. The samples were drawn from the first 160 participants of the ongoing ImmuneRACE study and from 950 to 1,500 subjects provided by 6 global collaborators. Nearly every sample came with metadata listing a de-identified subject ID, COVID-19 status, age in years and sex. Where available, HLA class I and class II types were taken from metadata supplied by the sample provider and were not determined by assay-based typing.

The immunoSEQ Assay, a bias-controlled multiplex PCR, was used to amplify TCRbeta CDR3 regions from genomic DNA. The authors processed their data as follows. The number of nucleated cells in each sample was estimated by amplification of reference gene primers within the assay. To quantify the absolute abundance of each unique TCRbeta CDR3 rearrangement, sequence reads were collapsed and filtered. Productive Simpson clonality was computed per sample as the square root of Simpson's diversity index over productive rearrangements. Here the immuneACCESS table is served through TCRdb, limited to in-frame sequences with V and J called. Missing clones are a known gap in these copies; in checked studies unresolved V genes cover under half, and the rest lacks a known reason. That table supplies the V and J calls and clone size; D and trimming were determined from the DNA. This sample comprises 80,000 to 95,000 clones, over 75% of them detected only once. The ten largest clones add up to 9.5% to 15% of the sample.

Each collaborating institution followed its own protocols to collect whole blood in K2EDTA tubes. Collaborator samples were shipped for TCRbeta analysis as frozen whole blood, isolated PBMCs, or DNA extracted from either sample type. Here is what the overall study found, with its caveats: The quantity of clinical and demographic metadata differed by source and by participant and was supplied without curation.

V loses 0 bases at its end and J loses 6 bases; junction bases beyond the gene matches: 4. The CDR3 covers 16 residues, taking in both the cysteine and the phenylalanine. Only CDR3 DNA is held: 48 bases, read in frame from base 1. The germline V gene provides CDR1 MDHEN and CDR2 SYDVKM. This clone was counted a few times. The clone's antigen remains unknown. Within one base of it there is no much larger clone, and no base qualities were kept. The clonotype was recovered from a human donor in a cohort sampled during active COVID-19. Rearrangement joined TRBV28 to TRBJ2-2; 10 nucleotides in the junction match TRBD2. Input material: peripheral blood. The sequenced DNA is TGTGCCAGCAGTTTATGGCTAGCGGGAGCTGCCGGGGAGCTGTTTTTT. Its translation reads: CASSLWLAGAAGELFF.